Below, 24 T cell receptor beta chains from the same sample are listed, as sequenced in a study of human T cells and chemical hapten exposure. Extraction yielded total RNA from whole blood (unfractionated). MiXCR, applied by TCRdb to the 5' RACE reads, yields one record per CDR3 protein. Seen here are under 85,000 distinct CDR3 sequences, 6.5% to 8.5% observed once, and the top ten hold approximately 2.1%. The receptors derive from a male donor in good health.

There are a few counts of this clonotype. The chain is built from TRBV12-3 or TRBV12-4 and TRBJ2-3; D remains unclear. Trimming cost V 3 bases and J 3 bases, with 7 bases left between them. The CDR3 contains 13 residues. This chain's CDR3 is CASSFRATDTQYF. CDR3 coding DNA: TGTGCCAGCAGTTTTAGGGCGACAGATACGCAGTATTTT.

This clonotype was detected ten times or more. The V call is TRBV7-2, the J call TRBJ2-7; no definite D call. Germline lookup yields CDR1 SGHTA and CDR2 FQGNSA. V shed 3 bases and J shed 3 bases, with 12 bases lying between them. The CDR3 consists of 14 residues. In DNA form, the CDR3 reads TGTGCCAGCAGCTTCGCGACGGATCGCTACGAGCAGTACTTC. This translates into CASSFATDRYEQYF.

The sample holds many counts of this clonotype. The V gene is TRBV12-3 or TRBV12-4, the J gene TRBJ2-5, with TRBD1 identical over 7 bases. J gave up 1 base and V 6 bases, and 2 bases lay outside the gene matches. The CDR3 runs to 13 residues. The DNA for the CDR3 is TGTGCCAGCAGCCACAGGGGCCAAGAGACCCAGTACTTC. As protein: CASSHRGQETQYF.

About this clonotype itself: A much larger clone sits a single nucleotide away, making a read error possible. This sequence joins TRBV7-2 and TRBJ2-7; D may be TRBD1 (6 bases). The ends were cut back, 3 bases at V and 5 bases at J, with 14 bases in the middle. The CDR3 has 14 amino acids. Looked up from germline, CDR1 is SGHTA and CDR2 is FQGNSA. CDR3 amino acids: CASSFGTRGNEQYF. CDR3 DNA sequence: TGTGCCAGCAGCTTCGGGACAAGGGGGAACGAGCAGTACTTC.

The V and J genes are TRBV13 and TRBJ1-1, with D maybe TRBD1 (6 bases). This CDR3 has 17 amino acids. V lost 5 bases and J lost 0, with 19 bases in between. CDR1 is PRHDT, CDR2 FYEKMQ, per germline (reference sequence). The CDR3 spells CASSPDGYGGLNTEAFF. DNA of the CDR3: TGTGCCAGCAGCCCAGACGGGTATGGGGGCTTGAACACTGAAGCTTTCTTT.

The sample holds many counts of this clonotype. The chain carries TRBV3-1 and TRBJ1-6; D uncertain. The CDR3 is made up of 18 amino acids. V was clipped by 0 bases and J by 0 bases, with 12 bases between them. Germline CDR1 and CDR2: LGHDT and YNNKEL (reference sequence). DNA for the CDR3: TGTGCCAGCAGCCAAGATTTTCAGGCGAGCTCCTATAATTCACCCCTCCACTTT. Its protein product is CASSQDFQASSYNSPLHF.

This chain links TRBV6-6 with TRBJ2-7; TRBD1 aligns across 7 bases. The CDR3 extends over 13 amino acids. After removal of 10 bases from V and 3 bases from J, the junction contained 9 bases not matched to a gene. Looked up from germline, CDR1 is MNHNY and CDR2 is SVGAGI (reference sequence). CDR3 DNA sequence: TGTGCCACCCGAGGGGGCTTGCACTACGAGCAGTACTTC. Amino acid sequence: CATRGGLHYEQYF.

The CDR3 is CASSTKGARGTDTQYF. The CDR3 DNA follows: TGTGCCAGCAGCACGAAAGGGGCGAGGGGCACAGATACGCAGTATTTT. The chain recombines TRBV21-1 with TRBJ2-3; TRBD1, the table's D call, lacks a check against the DNA. TRBV21-1 is deemed a pseudogene. The CDR3 covers 16 residues.

The table lists this clonotype with a few counts. The CDR3: CSVPPGTSGRVNEQFF. The CDR3, as DNA: TGCAGCGTTCCGCCCGGGACTAGCGGGAGGGTTAATGAGCAGTTCTTC. The rearrangement links TRBV29-1 to TRBJ2-1, with TRBD2 matching 16 bases. Trimming cost V 5 bases and J 7 bases; bases outside gene matches: 8. Germline V gene data show CDR1 as SQVTM and CDR2 as ANQGSEA. CDR3 length equals 16 residues.

This clonotype was recorded a few times. J is TRBJ2-3 and V is TRBV2; D ambiguous. This CDR3 is 17 amino acids long. Germline loops: CDR1 SNHLY, CDR2 FYNNEI. V was clipped by 5 bases and J by 2 bases, with 20 bases between them. This CDR3 is CASSSQGPKQLTDTQYF. For the CDR3, the DNA is TGTGCCAGCAGTTCCCAAGGCCCTAAGCAACTCACAGATACGCAGTATTTT. The full variable domain, in which reference TRBV2 and TRBJ2-3 provide the parts outside the CDR3, is EPEVTQTPSHQVTQMGQEVILRCVPISNHLYFYWYRQILGQKVEFLVSFYNNEISEKSEIFDDQFSVERPDGSNFTLKIRSTKLEDSAMYFCASSSQGPKQLTDTQYFGPGTRLTVL.

This clonotype appeared a few times. The chain recombines TRBV7-2 with TRBJ1-2; D is unclear. This CDR3 has 14 residues. Between the trimmed V and J ends, which lost 1 base and 2 bases, there was a span of 8 bases. The germline V gene has CDR1 SGHTA and CDR2 FQGNSA. The CDR3 region has the DNA TGTGCCAGCAGCTTAGTCACGGGAAACTATGGCTACACCTTC. Translating gives CASSLVTGNYGYTF.

This clonotype turned up a few times. This sequence joins TRBV9 and TRBJ2-5; 12 bases fit TRBD2. With 0 bases clipped from V and 2 bases from J, the junction kept 2 bases outside the gene matches. Germline lookup yields CDR1 SGDLS and CDR2 YYNGEE. The CDR3 loop spans 16 amino acids. The CDR3 spells CASSVGTSGVQETQYF. CDR3 bases: TGTGCCAGCAGCGTAGGGACTAGCGGGGTTCAAGAGACCCAGTACTTC.

This clonotype was seen only a few times. The J gene is TRBJ2-7, the V gene TRBV20-1; possible D gene TRBD1, 5 bases. Germline V lookup: CDR1 DFQATT, CDR2 SNEGSKA (reference sequence). V lost 3 bases to trimming and J lost 3 bases, with 9 bases between them. This CDR3 has 12 residues. The CDR3 here is CSASKDNYEQYF. CDR3 coding DNA: TGCAGTGCTAGTAAGGACAACTACGAGCAGTACTTC.

The J gene is TRBJ1-4, the V gene TRBV10-2; no clear D gene. The CDR3 runs 16 residues. V lost 2 bases, J lost 1 base, and 11 bases lay in between. The germline V gene encodes CDR1 WSHSY and CDR2 SAAADI. The CDR3 here is CASSEVFGITNEKLFF. CDR3 DNA sequence: TGCGCCAGCAGTGAGGTGTTTGGAATAACTAATGAAAAACTGTTTTTT.

This sequence joins TRBV7-9 and TRBJ2-7; tentative D call: TRBD1 (6 bases). Germline loops: CDR1 SEHNR, CDR2 FQNEAQ (reference sequence). Trimming removed 5 bases at V and 4 bases at J, with 12 bases between. This CDR3 comprises 13 residues. The chain's CDR3 is CASSRGQKYEQYF. The CDR3 nucleotides are TGTGCCAGCAGCCGCGGACAGAAATACGAGCAGTACTTC.

This clonotype has more than one count but fewer than ten. This chain uses TRBV6-5 with TRBJ2-1, with D perhaps matching TRBD1 or TRBD2 (5 bases each). The V gene lost 6 bases and the J gene lost 5 bases, with 20 bases spanning the gap. Looked up from germline, CDR1 is MNHEY and CDR2 is SVGAGI. This CDR3 region has 16 residues. CDR3: CASRKSWGSTNNEQFF. In nucleotides, the CDR3 is TGTGCCAGCAGAAAAAGCTGGGGGTCCACAAACAATGAGCAGTTCTTC.

The table lists this clonotype with a few counts. J is TRBJ2-3 and V is TRBV20-1; 7 bases agree with TRBD2. With V trimmed by 3 bases and J by 3 bases, 0 bases remained unmatched. The CDR3 has 12 amino acids. Germline CDR1 is DFQATT and CDR2 is SNEGSKA (reference sequence). The CDR3 DNA follows: TGCAGTGCTAGGGGGGGGACAGATACGCAGTATTTT. It is translated as CSARGGTDTQYF.

This clonotype was counted a few times. The chain links TRBV7-6 to TRBJ2-4; unclear D gene. Germline V gives CDR1 SGHVS, CDR2 FNYEAQ. The CDR3 sequence is 14 residues long. V shed 1 base and J shed 2 bases, with 6 bases lying between them. CDR3 loop: CASSLDGSKNIQYF. In DNA form, the CDR3 reads TGTGCCAGCAGCTTAGATGGTTCCAAAAACATTCAGTACTTC.

This clonotype has ten or more counts. The chain links TRBV25-1 to TRBJ2-7; D remains unclear. V shed 1 base and J shed 2 bases, with 12 bases lying between them. The CDR3 spans 15 residues. Germline CDR1 and CDR2: MGHDK and SYGVNS. The CDR3 DNA sequence: TGTGCCAGCAGTGAATTGACCCAAGACGCCTACGAGCAGTACTTC. Residues: CASSELTQDAYEQYF.

This clonotype was seen ten or more times. The chain links TRBV7-2 to TRBJ2-3; D is uncertain. The length of the CDR3 is 12 residues. V lost 1 base and J 4 bases, leaving 3 bases between the germline ends. Germline loops: CDR1 SGHTA, CDR2 FQGNSA. CDR3: CASSLDPDTQYF. The CDR3 DNA follows: TGTGCCAGCAGCTTAGATCCAGATACGCAGTATTTT.

The table lists this clonotype with a few counts. The CDR3 protein is CASSLLNSPLHF. The DNA for the CDR3 is TGTGCCAGCAGTTTGTTGAATTCACCCCTCCACTTT. This sequence joins TRBV27 and TRBJ1-6; no reliable D call. Germline CDR1 reads MNHEY; CDR2 reads SMNVEV (reference sequence). V gave up 3 bases and J gave up 7 bases, with 4 bases separating them. The CDR3 is 12 residues long.

At least ten counts were recorded for this clonotype. J is TRBJ1-2 and V is TRBV29-1; D not resolved. V lost 6 bases and J lost 4, with 18 bases in between. The CDR3 length is 14 residues. The germline V gene has CDR1 SQVTM and CDR2 ANQGSEA. The CDR3 loop is CSVQPHLTTYGYTF. In nucleotides, the CDR3 is TGCAGCGTCCAACCCCATCTCACTACCTATGGCTACACCTTC.

This clonotype was seen more than once but under ten times. The V and J genes are TRBV27 and TRBJ2-3; 8 bases match TRBD1. The CDR3 totals 18 residues. V was pared by 4 bases and J by 2 bases, with 14 bases of the junction left unmatched. Germline CDR1 is MNHEY and CDR2 is SMNVEV (reference sequence). The CDR3 sequence: CASSSPLRQGRTTDTQYF. The CDR3 DNA follows: TGTGCCAGCAGTTCCCCCCTACGACAGGGGCGGACCACAGATACGCAGTATTTT.

The chain carries TRBV11-1 and TRBJ2-1, with D uncertain. Trimming removed 5 bases at V and 5 bases at J, with 16 bases between. The CDR3 is 15 amino acids. The germline CDR1 and CDR2 sequences are SGHAT and FQDESV (reference sequence). The CDR3 is CASSNNLPGNNEQFF. CDR3 coding DNA: TGTGCCAGCAGCAATAATTTGCCGGGCAACAATGAGCAGTTCTTC.